This T cell receptor beta chain was profiled in a study of identical twins (dated by TCRdb to 2015 to 2016). Notes on the research overall: To test whether fetal clonotypes persist, the study used deep sequencing on TCR alpha and beta repertoires from monozygotic twins, unrelated adults of various ages, and cord blood. To rule out contamination, replicate twin experiments were performed at different times with different library preparation protocols.

Libraries were constructed by 5' RACE. Data came from an Illumina HiSeq 2000. A universal primer binding site was introduced by template switching, and a unique molecular identifier was present in the final cDNA, enabling accurate counting of TCR cDNA molecules. Specific primers in the conserved constant-segment region were used to synthesize first-strand cDNA for TCR alpha and beta chains. Each cDNA library was double barcoded, with a SMART-Mk sample barcode plus Illumina barcodes, to control for contamination. TruSeq adapter sequences, together with Illumina sample barcodes, were added in two successive PCR steps. The TCR alpha and beta cDNA libraries were sequenced on the Illumina HiSeq platform using custom primers. In the authors' own workflow: Raw reads were processed with MiGEC to extract unique molecular identifiers, and MiXCR was used to determine CDR3 positions. Recombination models were inferred per individual with the repgenHMM and IGoR tools using an EM algorithm. The analysis of shared clonotypes was done with the tcR package in R, with sharing normalized by the product of cloneset sizes. To study raw recombination without the effects of thymic and clonal selection, out-of-frame nonproductive sequences were analyzed. TCRdb took the public reads, trimmed them with fastp at Q25, ran MiXCR for clone calling and kept in-frame beta chains. CDR3 protein duplicates are merged, each entry listing the most common genes and DNA. None of the V and J calls come from the authors' own analysis; TCRdb made them. Present in this sample are roughly 720,000 distinct CDR3 sequences, around a sixth of which were seen just once. The biggest ten clones account for over 10% of the sample.

Broader findings and caveats from the paper: Recombination models systematically underestimated out-of-frame TCR alpha sharing in monozygotic twins but agreed with sharing between unrelated individuals. Conclusions relied on cross-sectional statistical analysis, since the same donors could not be followed over many years. Abundant cord blood beta clonotypes carried fewer insertions; young adult naive repertoires showed a weaker similar trend, while memory repertoires showed none. In beta out-of-frame sequences, excess twin sharing was weaker, because having fewer shared sequences lowered the signal-to-noise ratio. Compared with coincidental sharing between unrelated individuals, an excess of low generation-probability sequences was observed among out-of-frame TCR alpha sequences shared between twins. Zero-insertion analyses could be partly confounded by invariant T cells such as MAIT and iNKT, though diverse VJ usage argued against such confounding for most clonotypes.

This clonotype was seen only a few times. There is no known antigen for this receptor. It has no much larger one-base neighbor in the sample; base qualities were not kept. Every donor in the study was a healthy Caucasian. The twin cohort comprised three pairs of female monozygotic twins, all aged roughly 18 to 30 years. Peripheral blood mononuclear cells were used as the source from which RNA for TCR libraries was isolated. Trimming at the junction amounts to 2 bases on V and 7 bases on J, and the germline ends lie 10 bases apart. From the cysteine up to the phenylalanine, the CDR3 has a length of 12 residues. The DNA shown is the 36-base CDR3, in frame from base 1. The germline V gene (reference sequence) gives CDR1 as DFQATT and CDR2 as SNEGSKA. This sample was also put to use in a study of T cells expressing NK-cell markers. As the second study states: TCR beta-chain repertoires were profiled in sorted CD3+CD56+NKG2C+, CD3+CD56+NKG2C- and CD3+CD56-NKG2C+ T-cell subsets from eight donors. Among the eight sequenced donors, only one was HCMV-seronegative, while the other seven were HCMV-seropositive. In several experiments an anti-gammadeltaTCR antibody was added to restrict sorting to alphabetaTCR-expressing T cells. For roughly six donors, the dominant CD3+CD56+NKG2C+ clonotypes were among the top 10 CD8+ clonotypes and accounted for about 1.0-7.5% of CD8+ T cells. Those dominant clonotypes were again the most abundant among CD3+CD56-NKG2C+ cells in a few donors, at about 25-60.1%. Whether the expanded NKG2C-expressing T cell clones were specific for HCMV antigens was left unclear. All eight donors whose samples were sequenced were randomly selected healthy volunteers, three of them men and five women. HCMV-specific IgG was detected in serum with a commercial ELISA kit to determine HCMV serostatus. Bulk peripheral blood T-cell repertoires were additionally sequenced from unsorted PBMC for about 6 donors. Reads were demultiplexed and grouped by UMI with MIGEC, and clonotypes were assembled and quantified with MiTCR. Only TCR cDNA sequences supported by at least two reads were kept to exclude erroneous sequences. The tcR package was used for downstream repertoire analysis, and clonotypes were matched between fractions using CDR3 nucleotide sequence together with V segment. VDJmatch was used to annotate antigen specificity against VDJdb, with one amino acid substitution allowed in CDR3.

This receptor was identified in a young woman in good health. Recombination linked TRBV20-1 to TRBJ2-3; no D gene is confidently identified. The specimen was PBMCs. The CDR3 here reads CSARTSLYTQYF. In nucleotides, the sequence is TGCAGTGCTAGAACCTCACTTTATACGCAGTATTTT.